This record looks at one T cell receptor (beta chain) sequence and its context. Antigen specificity is unknown. A single record per CDR3 protein comes from TCRdb applying MiXCR to the multiplex PCR reads. Of 150,000 to 200,000 distinct CDR3 sequences detected, approximately 30% appear once; the ten largest clones hold approximately 4.2%. This entry belongs to a study of breast tumors, draining lymph nodes, adjacent tissues. Overall study results and limits: The data were judged consistent with most tumor T cells coming from lymph node and expanding in tumor. Compared with lymph nodes, tumors were less diverse; compared with nontumor tissue, more.

Axillary draining lymph nodes of breast cancer patients supplied the node samples. Source material: axillary lymph node tissue. The sequence came from a female donor with breast cancer. Some clones in this sample may be carry-over from other donors' samples.

The CDR3 DNA is TGTGCCAGCAGCATGCGAGGGAGCCAAGAGACCCAGTACTTC. Amino acid sequence: CASSMRGSQETQYF. V gene TRBV2 combines with J gene TRBJ2-5; D is possibly TRBD2 (5 bases). The ends were cut back, 6 bases at V and 1 base at J, with 12 bases in the middle. The CDR3 has 14 residues. Germline V gives CDR1 SNHLY, CDR2 FYNNEI.